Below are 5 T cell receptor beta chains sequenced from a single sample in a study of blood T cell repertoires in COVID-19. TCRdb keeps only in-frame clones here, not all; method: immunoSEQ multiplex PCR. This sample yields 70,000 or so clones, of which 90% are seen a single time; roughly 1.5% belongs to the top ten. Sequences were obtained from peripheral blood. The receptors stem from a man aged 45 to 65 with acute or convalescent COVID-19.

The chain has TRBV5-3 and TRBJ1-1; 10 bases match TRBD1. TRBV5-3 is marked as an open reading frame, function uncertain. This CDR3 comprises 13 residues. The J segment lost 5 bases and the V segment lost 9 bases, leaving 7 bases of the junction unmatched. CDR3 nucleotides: TGTGCCACACCGGGACAGGGGAGGACTGAAGCTTTCTTT. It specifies CATPGQGRTEAFF.

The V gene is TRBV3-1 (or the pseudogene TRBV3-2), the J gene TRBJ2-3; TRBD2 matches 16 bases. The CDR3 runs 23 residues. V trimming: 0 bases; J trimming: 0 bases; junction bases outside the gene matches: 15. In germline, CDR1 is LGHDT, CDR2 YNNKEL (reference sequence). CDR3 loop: CASSQDKDMEGLAGGISTDTQYF. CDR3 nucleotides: TGTGCCAGCAGCCAAGATAAGGATATGGAGGGACTAGCGGGAGGGATTAGCACAGATACGCAGTATTTT.

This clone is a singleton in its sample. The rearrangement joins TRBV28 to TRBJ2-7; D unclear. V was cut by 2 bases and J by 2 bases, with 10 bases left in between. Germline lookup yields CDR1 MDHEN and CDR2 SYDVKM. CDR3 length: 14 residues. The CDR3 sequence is CASSLASMPYEQYV. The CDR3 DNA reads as TGTGCCAGCAGTTTAGCCTCTATGCCCTACGAGCAGTACGTC.

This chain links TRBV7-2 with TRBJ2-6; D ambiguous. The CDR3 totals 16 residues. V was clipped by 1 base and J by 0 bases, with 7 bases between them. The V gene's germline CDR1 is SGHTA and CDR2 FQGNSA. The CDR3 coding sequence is TGTGCCAGCAGCTTAGATCGGTACTCTGGGGCCAACGTCCTGACTTTC. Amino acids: CASSLDRYSGANVLTF.

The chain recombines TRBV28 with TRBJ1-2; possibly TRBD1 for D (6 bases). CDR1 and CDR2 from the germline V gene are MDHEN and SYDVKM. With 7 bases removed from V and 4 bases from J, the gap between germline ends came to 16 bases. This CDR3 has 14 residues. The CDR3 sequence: CASKNAGASYGYTF. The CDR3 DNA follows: TGTGCCAGCAAAAACGCAGGGGCATCCTATGGCTACACCTTC.